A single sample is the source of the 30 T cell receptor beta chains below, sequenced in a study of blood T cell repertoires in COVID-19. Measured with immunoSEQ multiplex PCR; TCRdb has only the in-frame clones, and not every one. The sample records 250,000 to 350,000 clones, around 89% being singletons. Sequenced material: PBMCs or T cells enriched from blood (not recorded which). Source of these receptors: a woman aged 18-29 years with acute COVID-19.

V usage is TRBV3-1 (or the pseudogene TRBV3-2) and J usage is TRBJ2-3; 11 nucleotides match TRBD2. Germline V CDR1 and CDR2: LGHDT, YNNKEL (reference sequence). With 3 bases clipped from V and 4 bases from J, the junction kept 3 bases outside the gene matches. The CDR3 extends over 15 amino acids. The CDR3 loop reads CASSQTSGIADTQYF. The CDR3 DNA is TGTGCCAGCAGCCAGACTAGCGGGATAGCAGATACGCAGTATTTT.

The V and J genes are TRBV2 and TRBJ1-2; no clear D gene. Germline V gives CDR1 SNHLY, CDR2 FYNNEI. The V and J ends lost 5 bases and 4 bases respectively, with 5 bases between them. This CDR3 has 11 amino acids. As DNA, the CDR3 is TGTGCCAGCAGTACAGTCTATGGCTACACCTTC. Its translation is CASSTVYGYTF.

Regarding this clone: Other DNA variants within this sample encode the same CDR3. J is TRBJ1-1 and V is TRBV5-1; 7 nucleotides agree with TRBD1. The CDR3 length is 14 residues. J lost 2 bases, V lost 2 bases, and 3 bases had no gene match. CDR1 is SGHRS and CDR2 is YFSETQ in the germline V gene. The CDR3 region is CASSLPGGNTEAFF. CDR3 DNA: TGCGCCAGCAGCTTACCAGGGGGAAACACTGAAGCTTTCTTT.

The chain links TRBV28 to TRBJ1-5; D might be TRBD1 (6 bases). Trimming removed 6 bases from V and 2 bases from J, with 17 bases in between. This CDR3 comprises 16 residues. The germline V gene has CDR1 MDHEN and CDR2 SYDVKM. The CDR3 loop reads CASSSVVAGGNQPQHF. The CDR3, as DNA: TGTGCCAGCAGCTCTGTTGTGGCAGGGGGCAATCAGCCCCAGCATTTT.

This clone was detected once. CDR3 DNA: TGTGCCAGCAGTTTGGCGGGGGACACTGAAGCTTTCTTT. It specifies CASSLAGDTEAFF. V usage is TRBV12-3 or TRBV12-4 and J usage is TRBJ1-1; D may be TRBD1 (5 bases). The V and J ends lost 3 bases and 3 bases respectively, with 8 bases between them. The CDR3 spans 13 residues.

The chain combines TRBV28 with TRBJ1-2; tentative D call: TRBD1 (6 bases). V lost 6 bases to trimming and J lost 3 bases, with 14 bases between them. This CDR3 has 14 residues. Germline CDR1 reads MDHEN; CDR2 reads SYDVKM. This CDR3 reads CASSPGDRDYGYTF. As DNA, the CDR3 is TGTGCCAGCAGCCCAGGGGATCGCGACTATGGCTACACCTTC.

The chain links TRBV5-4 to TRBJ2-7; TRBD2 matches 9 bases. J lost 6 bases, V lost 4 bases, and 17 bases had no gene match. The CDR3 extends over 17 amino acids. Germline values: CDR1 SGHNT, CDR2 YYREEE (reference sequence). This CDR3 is CASSEPPLAGGPREQYF. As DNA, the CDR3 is TGTGCCAGCAGCGAGCCTCCCCTGGCGGGAGGGCCGCGCGAGCAGTACTTC. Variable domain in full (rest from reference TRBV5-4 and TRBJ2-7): ETGVTQSPTHLIKTRGQQVTLRCSSQSGHNTVSWYQQALGQGPQFIFQYYREEENGRGNFPPRFSGLQFPNYSSELNVNALELDDSALYLCASSEPPLAGGPREQYFGPGTRLTVT.

CDR3 nucleotide sequence: TGTGCCAGCGAGGATACAACAGGGGGACGAGCAGCTTTCTTT. Its protein is CASEDTTGGRAAFF. The chain recombines TRBV5-5 with TRBJ1-1, with 8 bases fitting TRBD1. The CDR3 contains 14 residues. Germline V gene sequence: CDR1 SGHKS, CDR2 YYEKEE (reference sequence). Unmatched junction bases numbered 15, after V lost 7 bases and J lost 10 bases.

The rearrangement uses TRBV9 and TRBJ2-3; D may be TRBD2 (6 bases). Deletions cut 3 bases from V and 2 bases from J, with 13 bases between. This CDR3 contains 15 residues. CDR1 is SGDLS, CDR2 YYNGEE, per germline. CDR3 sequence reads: CASSGWGVATDTQYF. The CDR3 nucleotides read TGTGCCAGCAGCGGTTGGGGGGTCGCCACAGATACGCAGTATTTT.

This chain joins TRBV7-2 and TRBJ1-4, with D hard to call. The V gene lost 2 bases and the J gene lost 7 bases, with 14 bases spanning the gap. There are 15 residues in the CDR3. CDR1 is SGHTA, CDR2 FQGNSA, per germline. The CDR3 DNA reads TGTGCCAGCAGCTTAACCGCCTCTACCTCTGAAAAACTGTTTTTT. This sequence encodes CASSLTASTSEKLFF. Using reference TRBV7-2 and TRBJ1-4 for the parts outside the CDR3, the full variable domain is GAGVSQSPSNKVTEKGKDVELRCDPISGHTALYWYRQSLGQGLEFLIYFQGNSAPDKSGLPSDRFSAERTGGSVSTLTIQRTQQEDSAVYLCASSLTASTSEKLFFGSGTQLSVL.

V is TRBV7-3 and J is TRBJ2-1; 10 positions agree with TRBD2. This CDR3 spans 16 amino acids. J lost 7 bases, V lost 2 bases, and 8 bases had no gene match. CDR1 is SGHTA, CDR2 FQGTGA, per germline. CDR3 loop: CASSLGGLARANEQFF. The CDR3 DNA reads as TGTGCCAGCAGCTTAGGGGGACTAGCGAGAGCGAATGAGCAGTTCTTC.

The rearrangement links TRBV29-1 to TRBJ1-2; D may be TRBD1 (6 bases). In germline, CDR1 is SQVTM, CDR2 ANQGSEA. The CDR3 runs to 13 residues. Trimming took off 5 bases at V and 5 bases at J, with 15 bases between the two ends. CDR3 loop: CSVSPGQRYGYTF. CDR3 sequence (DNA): TGCAGCGTTTCACCCGGACAGAGATATGGCTACACCTTC. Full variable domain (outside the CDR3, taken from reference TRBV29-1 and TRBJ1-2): SAVISQKPSRDICQRGTSLTIQCQVDSQVTMMFWYRQQPGQSLTLIATANQGSEATYESGFVIDKFPISRPNLTFSTLTVSNMSPEDSSIYLCSVSPGQRYGYTFGSGTRLTVV.

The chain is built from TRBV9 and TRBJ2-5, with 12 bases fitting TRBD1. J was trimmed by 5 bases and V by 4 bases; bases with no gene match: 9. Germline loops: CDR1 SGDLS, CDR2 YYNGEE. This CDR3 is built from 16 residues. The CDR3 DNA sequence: TGTGCCAGCAGCCCGGGGACAGGGGGCGCTTGGGAGACCCAGTACTTC. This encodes CASSPGTGGAWETQYF.

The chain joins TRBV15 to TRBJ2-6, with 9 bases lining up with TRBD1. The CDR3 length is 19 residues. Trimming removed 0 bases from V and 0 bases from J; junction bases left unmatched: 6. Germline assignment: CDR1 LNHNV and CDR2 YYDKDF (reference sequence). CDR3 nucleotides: TGTGCCACCAGCAGAGATATTTGGGGACAGGGCTCTGGGGCCAACGTCCTGACTTTC. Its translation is CATSRDIWGQGSGANVLTF.

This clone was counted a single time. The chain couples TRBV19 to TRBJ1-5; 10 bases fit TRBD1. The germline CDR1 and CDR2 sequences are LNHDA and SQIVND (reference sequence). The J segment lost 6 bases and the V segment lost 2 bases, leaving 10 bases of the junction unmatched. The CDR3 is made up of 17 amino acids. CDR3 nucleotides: TGTGCCAGTAGTATATCGATGGGGACAGGGGCTGGTCAGCCCCAGCATTTT. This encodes CASSISMGTGAGQPQHF. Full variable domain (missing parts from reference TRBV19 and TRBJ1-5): DGGITQSPKYLFRKEGQNVTLSCEQNLNHDAMYWYRQDPGQGLRLIYYSQIVNDFQKGDIAEGYSVSREKKESFPLTVTSAQKNPTAFYLCASSISMGTGAGQPQHFGDGTRLSIL.

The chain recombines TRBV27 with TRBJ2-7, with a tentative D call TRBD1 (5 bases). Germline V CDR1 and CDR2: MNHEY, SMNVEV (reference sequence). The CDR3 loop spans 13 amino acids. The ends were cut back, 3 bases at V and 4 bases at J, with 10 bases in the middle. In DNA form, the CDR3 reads TGTGCCAGCAGTTTGAAGACAGAGTACGAGCAGTACTTC. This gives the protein CASSLKTEYEQYF.

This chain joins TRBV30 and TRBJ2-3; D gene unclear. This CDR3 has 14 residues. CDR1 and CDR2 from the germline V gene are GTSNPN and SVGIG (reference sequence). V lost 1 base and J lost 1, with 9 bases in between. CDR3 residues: CAWSADGRTDTQYF. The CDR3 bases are TGTGCCTGGAGTGCCGATGGCCGCACAGATACGCAGTATTTT.

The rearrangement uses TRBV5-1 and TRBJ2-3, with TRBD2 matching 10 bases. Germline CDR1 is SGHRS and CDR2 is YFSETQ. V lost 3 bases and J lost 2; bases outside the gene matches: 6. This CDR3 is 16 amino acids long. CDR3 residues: CASSSQGLANTDTQYF. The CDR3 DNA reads TGCGCCAGCAGCTCCCAGGGACTAGCGAACACAGATACGCAGTATTTT.

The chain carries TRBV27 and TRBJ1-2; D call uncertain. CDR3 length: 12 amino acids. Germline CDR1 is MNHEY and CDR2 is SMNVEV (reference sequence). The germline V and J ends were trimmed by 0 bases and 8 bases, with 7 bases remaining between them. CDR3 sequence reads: CASSLSGSGYTF. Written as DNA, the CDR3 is TGTGCCAGCAGTTTATCGGGCAGCGGCTACACCTTC.

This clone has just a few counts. CDR3 sequence (DNA): TGTGCCAGCAGTGAGATCAGGACTGAAGCTTTCTTT. Translated, it gives CASSEIRTEAFF. The rearrangement links TRBV2 to TRBJ1-1; D gene uncertain. The CDR3 extends over 12 amino acids. V was cut by 3 bases and J by 5 bases, with 7 bases left in between. Looked up from germline, CDR1 is SNHLY and CDR2 is FYNNEI.

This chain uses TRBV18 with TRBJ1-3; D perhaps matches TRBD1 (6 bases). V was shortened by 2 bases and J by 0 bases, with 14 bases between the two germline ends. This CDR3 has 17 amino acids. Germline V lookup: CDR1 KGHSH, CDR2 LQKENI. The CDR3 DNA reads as TGTGCCAGCTCACCAAACCAGGGGCCAAGCTCTGGAAACACCATATATTTT. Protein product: CASSPNQGPSSGNTIYF.

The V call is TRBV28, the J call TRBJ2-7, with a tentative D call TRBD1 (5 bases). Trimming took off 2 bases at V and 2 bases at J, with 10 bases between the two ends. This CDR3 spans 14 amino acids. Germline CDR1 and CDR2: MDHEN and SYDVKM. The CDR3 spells CASSLLRVPYEQYF. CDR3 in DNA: TGTGCCAGCAGTTTACTCAGGGTTCCCTACGAGCAGTACTTC.

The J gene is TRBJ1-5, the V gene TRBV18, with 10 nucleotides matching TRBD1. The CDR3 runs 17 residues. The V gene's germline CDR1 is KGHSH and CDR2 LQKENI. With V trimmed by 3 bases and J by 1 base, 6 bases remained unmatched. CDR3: CASSPGQGGLSNQPQHF. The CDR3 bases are TGTGCCAGCTCACCCGGACAGGGGGGATTAAGCAATCAGCCCCAGCATTTT. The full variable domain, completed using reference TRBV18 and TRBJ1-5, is NAGVMQNPRHLVRRRGQEARLRCSPMKGHSHVYWYRQLPEEGLKFMVYLQKENIIDESGMPKERFSAEFPKEGPSILRIQQVVRGDSAAYFCASSPGQGGLSNQPQHFGDGTRLSIL.

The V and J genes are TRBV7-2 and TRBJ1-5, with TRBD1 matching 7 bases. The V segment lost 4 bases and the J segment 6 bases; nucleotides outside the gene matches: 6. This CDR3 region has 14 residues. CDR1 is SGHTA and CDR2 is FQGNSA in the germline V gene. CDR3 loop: CASSSQGIGQPQHF. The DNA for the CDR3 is TGTGCCAGCAGCTCACAGGGGATTGGTCAGCCCCAGCATTTT.

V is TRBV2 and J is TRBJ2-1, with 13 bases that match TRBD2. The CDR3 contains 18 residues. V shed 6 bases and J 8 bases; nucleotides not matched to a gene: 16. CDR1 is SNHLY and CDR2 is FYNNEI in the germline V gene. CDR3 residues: CASRIRTLGTSGTDEQFF. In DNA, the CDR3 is TGTGCCAGCAGGATCAGGACATTAGGGACTAGCGGGACAGATGAGCAGTTCTTC.

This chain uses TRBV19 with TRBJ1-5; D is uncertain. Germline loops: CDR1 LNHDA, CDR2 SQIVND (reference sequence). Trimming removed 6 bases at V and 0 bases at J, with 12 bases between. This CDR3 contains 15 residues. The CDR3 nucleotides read TGTGCCAGTAGGCCGAGGTCTTATAGCAATCAGCCCCAGCATTTT. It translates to CASRPRSYSNQPQHF.

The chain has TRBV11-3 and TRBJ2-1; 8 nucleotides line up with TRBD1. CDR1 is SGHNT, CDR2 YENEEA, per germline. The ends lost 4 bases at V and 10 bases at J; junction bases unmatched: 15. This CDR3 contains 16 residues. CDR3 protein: CASSSTLRDRLLEQFF. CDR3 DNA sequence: TGTGCCAGCAGCTCGACTCTCCGGGACAGGTTATTAGAGCAGTTCTTC.

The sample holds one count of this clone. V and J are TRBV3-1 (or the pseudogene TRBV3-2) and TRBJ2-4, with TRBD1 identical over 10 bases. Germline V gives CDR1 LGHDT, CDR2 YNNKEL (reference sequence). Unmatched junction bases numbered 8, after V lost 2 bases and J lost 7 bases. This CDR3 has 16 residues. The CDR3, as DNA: TGTGCCAGCAGCCAAAGGGAAGGACAGGGGGTTAACATTCAGTACTTC. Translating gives CASSQREGQGVNIQYF.

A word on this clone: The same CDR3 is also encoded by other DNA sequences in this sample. CDR3 coding DNA: TGTGCCAGTAGTATTGGCGGAGAGACCCAGTACTTC. This sequence encodes CASSIGGETQYF. The gene calls are TRBV19 and TRBJ2-5; no definite D call. The CDR3 runs to 12 residues. The V and J ends lost 3 bases and 4 bases respectively, with 6 bases between them. Germline lookup yields CDR1 LNHDA and CDR2 SQIVND (reference sequence).

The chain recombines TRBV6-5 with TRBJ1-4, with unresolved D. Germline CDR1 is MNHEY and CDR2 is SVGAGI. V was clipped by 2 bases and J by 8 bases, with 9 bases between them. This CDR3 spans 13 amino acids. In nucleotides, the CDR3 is TGTGCCAGCAGTTACCGGGGAAGGGAAAAACTGTTTTTT. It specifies CASSYRGREKLFF.